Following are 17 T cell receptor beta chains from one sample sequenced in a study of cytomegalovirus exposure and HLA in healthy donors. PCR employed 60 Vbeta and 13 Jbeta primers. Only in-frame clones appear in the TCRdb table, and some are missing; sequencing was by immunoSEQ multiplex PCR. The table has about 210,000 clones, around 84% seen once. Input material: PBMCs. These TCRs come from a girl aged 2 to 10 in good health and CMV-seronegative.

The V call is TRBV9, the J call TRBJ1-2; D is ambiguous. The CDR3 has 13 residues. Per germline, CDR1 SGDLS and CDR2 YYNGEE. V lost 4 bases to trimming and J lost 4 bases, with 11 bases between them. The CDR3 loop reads CASSPQISYGYTF. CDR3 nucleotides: TGTGCCAGCAGCCCCCAGATCTCCTATGGCTACACCTTC.

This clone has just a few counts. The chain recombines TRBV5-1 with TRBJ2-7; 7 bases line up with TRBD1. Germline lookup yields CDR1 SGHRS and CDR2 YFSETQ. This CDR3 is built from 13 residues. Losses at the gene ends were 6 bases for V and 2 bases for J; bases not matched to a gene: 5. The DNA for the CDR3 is TGCGCCAGCACGGGACAGCCACCCTACGAGCAGTACTTC. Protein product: CASTGQPPYEQYF.

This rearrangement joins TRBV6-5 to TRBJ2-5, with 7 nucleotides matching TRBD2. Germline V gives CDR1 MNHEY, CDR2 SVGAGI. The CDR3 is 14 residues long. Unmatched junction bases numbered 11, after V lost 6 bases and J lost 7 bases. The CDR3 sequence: CASSLSQGGGTQYF. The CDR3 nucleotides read TGTGCCAGCAGCCTAAGTCAGGGCGGGGGGACCCAGTACTTC.

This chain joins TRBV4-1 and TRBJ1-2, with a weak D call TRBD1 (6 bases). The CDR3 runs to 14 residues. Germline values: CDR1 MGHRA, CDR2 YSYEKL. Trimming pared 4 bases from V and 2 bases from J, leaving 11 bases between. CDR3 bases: TGCGCCAGCAGCCGCCGGGACACCAACTATGGCTACACCTTC. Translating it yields CASSRRDTNYGYTF.

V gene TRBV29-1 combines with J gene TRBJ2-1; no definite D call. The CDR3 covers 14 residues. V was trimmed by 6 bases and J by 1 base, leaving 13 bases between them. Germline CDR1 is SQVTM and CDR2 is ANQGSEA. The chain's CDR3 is CSVHQARSYNEQFF. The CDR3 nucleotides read TGCAGCGTCCACCAGGCCCGTTCCTACAATGAGCAGTTCTTC.

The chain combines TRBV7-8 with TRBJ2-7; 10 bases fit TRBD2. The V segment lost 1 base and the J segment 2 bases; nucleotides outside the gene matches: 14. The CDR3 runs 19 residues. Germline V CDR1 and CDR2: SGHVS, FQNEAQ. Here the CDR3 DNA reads TGTGCCAGCAGCTTAGTTAGATCTAGCGGGAGCCTCGGAACCTACGAGCAGTACTTC. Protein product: CASSLVRSSGSLGTYEQYF.

This chain's CDR3 is CASSPQGLAGLLRVEQYF. CDR3 sequence (DNA): TGTGCCAGCAGCCCGCAGGGACTAGCGGGCCTCCTGAGAGTCGAGCAGTACTTC. The chain uses TRBV7-2 and TRBJ2-7, with 12 bases lining up with TRBD2. This CDR3 spans 18 amino acids. V dropped 5 bases and J dropped 6; count of bases not matched to a gene: 17. Germline loops: CDR1 SGHTA, CDR2 FQGNSA.

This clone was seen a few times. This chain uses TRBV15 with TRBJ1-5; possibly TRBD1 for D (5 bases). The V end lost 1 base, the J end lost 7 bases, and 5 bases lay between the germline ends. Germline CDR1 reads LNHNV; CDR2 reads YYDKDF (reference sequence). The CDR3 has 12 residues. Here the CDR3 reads CATSRGGQPQHF. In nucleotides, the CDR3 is TGTGCCACCAGCAGAGGGGGCCAGCCCCAGCATTTT.

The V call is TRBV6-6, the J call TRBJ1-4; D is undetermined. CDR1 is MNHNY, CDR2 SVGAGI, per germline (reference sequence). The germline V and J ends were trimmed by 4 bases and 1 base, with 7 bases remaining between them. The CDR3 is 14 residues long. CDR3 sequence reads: CASSSSLTNEKLFF. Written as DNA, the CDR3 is TGTGCCAGCAGTTCCAGTTTAACTAATGAAAAACTGTTTTTT.

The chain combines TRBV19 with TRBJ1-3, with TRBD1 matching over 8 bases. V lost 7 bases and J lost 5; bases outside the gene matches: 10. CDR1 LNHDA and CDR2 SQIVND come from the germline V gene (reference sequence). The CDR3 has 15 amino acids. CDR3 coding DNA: TGTGCCAGTACCATCGGACAGGGTCGAAGAAACACCATATATTTT. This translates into CASTIGQGRRNTIYF. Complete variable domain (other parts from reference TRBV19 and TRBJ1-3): DGGITQSPKYLFRKEGQNVTLSCEQNLNHDAMYWYRQDPGQGLRLIYYSQIVNDFQKGDIAEGYSVSREKKESFPLTVTSAQKNPTAFYLCASTIGQGRRNTIYFGEGSWLTVV.

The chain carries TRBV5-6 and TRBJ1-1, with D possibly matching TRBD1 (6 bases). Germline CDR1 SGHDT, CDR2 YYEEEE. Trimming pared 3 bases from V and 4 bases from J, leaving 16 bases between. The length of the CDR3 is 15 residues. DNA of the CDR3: TGTGCCAGCAGCTCGAGGGGGGGGGCGGTCACTGAAGCTTTCTTT. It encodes CASSSRGGAVTEAFF.

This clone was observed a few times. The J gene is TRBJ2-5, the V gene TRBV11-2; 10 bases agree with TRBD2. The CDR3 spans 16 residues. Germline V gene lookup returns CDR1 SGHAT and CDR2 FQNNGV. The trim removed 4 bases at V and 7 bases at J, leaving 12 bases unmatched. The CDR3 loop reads CASSSLAGNSGGTQYF. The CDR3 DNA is TGTGCCAGCAGCTCACTAGCGGGAAATTCGGGGGGGACCCAGTACTTC.

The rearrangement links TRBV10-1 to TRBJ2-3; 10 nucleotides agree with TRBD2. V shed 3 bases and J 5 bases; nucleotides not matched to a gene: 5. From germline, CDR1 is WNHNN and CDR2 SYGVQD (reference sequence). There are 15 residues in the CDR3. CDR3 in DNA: TGCGCCAGCAGTGACCTGGCTAGCGGGAGAGATACGCAGTATTTT. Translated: CASSDLASGRDTQYF.

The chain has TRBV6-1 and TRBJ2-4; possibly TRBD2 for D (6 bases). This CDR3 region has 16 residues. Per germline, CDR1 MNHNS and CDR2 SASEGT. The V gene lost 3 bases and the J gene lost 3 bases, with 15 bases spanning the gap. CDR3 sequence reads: CASSDRGSSGKNIQYF. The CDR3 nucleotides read TGTGCCAGCAGTGACCGGGGGTCGTCAGGCAAAAACATTCAGTACTTC.

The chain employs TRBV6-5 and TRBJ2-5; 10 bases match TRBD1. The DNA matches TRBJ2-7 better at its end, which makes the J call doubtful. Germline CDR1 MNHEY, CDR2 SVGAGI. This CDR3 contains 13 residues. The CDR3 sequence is CATASDRGYEQYF. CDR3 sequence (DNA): TGTGCCACCGCCTCGGACAGGGGGTACGAGCAGTACTTC.

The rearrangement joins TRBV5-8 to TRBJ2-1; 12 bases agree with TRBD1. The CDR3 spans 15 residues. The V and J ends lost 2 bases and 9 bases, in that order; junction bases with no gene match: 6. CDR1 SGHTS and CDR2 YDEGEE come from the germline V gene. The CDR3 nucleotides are TGTGCCAGCAGCTTAGCCGGGACAGGGGGCAGTGAGCAGTTCTTC. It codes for CASSLAGTGGSEQFF.

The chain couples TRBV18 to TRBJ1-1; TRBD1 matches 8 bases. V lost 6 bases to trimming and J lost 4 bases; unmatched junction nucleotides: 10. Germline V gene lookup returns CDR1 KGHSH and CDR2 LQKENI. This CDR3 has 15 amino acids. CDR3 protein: CASSRMGQAGTEAFF. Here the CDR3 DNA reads TGTGCCAGCTCTAGAATGGGACAGGCGGGCACTGAAGCTTTCTTT.